Sequencing of this TCR beta chain was carried out in a study of blood T cell repertoires in COVID-19. Clones were read by immunoSEQ multiplex PCR, and TCRdb kept only the in-frame ones, dropping some. The sample holds tens of thousands of clones; about 77% are singletons and the top ten take 25% to 30%. Germline CDR1 and CDR2: SGHNT and YYREEE (reference sequence). Deletions cut 5 bases from V and 1 base from J, with 9 bases between. The length of the CDR3 is 13 residues. The chain links TRBV5-4 to TRBJ1-1; D not resolved. Specimen: peripheral blood. This TCR was recovered from a woman in her 70s with acute or convalescent COVID-19. CDR3 loop: CASSSNGNTEAFF. DNA for the CDR3: TGTGCCAGCAGTAGTAATGGGAACACTGAAGCTTTCTTT.